Following are 28 T cell receptor beta chains from one sample sequenced in a study of regulatory T cells in long-lasting Graves disease. Libraries of TCR beta came from iRepertoire HTBI primers plus Arm-PCR of CDR3 regions. TCRdb called the multiplex PCR reads again in MiXCR, with one record for every CDR3 protein. The sample yields 450,000 to 650,000 distinct CDR3 sequences, about 16% seen once. Specified time point: newly diagnosed GD, antithyroid drugs for less than 3 months. The TCR library was prepared using RNA isolated from PBMCs. This same sample was also taken into another study, of T cells in Graves' hyperthyroidism and ophthalmopathy.

The sequencing here drew on peripheral blood mononuclear cells (PBMCs), taken at new diagnosis, from a patient treated with antithyroid drugs. The receptors derive from a woman aged 40-65 years with Graves disease.

In its sample, this clonotype was seen many times. The chain carries TRBV3-1 and TRBJ1-4, with D possibly TRBD1 on 5 matching bases. Germline V gene sequence: CDR1 LGHDT, CDR2 YNNKEL (reference sequence). V gave up 4 bases and J gave up 4 bases, with 10 bases separating them. The CDR3 is 14 residues long. Here the CDR3 DNA reads TGTGCCAGCAGCCTGGACGGACATAATGAAAAACTGTTTTTT. It is translated as CASSLDGHNEKLFF.

The CDR3 nucleotides are TGTGCCAGTAGTACCGCGACAGGGGGAATTGAGCAGTTCTTC. Protein: CASSTATGGIEQFF. The rearrangement links TRBV19 to TRBJ2-1, with 9 bases lining up with TRBD1. Looked up from germline, CDR1 is LNHDA and CDR2 is SQIVND (reference sequence). V was pared by 4 bases and J by 9 bases, with 7 bases of the junction left unmatched. This CDR3 has 14 amino acids.

This clonotype has only one observation. The genes are TRBV28 and TRBJ2-3, with TRBD2 identical over 10 bases. The J call is in doubt because the DNA end fits TRBJ2-7 better. The CDR3 has 16 residues. Germline-derived CDR1 and CDR2 are MDHEN and SYDVKM. Here the CDR3 DNA reads TGTGCCAGCAGTTTATGGGGAGCGGGAGGGAGCTACGAGCAGTACTTC. Its protein is CASSLWGAGGSYEQYF.

The chain links TRBV12-3 or TRBV12-4 to TRBJ2-7; D gene uncertain. The CDR3 loop spans 12 amino acids. Trimming pared 3 bases from V and 6 bases from J, leaving 9 bases between. The CDR3 reads CASSFQVSEQYF. The CDR3 DNA follows: TGTGCCAGCAGTTTTCAGGTCTCCGAGCAGTACTTC.

The rearrangement links TRBV6-1 to TRBJ1-6, with D possibly being TRBD1 (6 bases). CDR1 is MNHNS, CDR2 SASEGT, per germline. The CDR3 totals 14 residues. The CDR3 coding sequence is TGTGCTGGAGCGCGAGGGCAACAGGGTTCACCCCTCCACTTT. Amino acid sequence: CAGARGQQGSPLHF.

This clonotype was found many times. This chain uses TRBV19 with TRBJ1-1, with D possibly being TRBD1 (6 bases). Per germline, CDR1 LNHDA and CDR2 SQIVND (reference sequence). Trimming cost V 3 bases and J 1 base, with 12 bases left between them. The CDR3 has 15 residues. CDR3 sequence (DNA): TGTGCCAGTAGTATCAGGGGACAAAAGAACACTGAAGCTTTCTTT. Its protein product is CASSIRGQKNTEAFF. The full variable domain, with the rest looked up from reference TRBV19 and TRBJ1-1, is DGGITQSPKYLFRKEGQNVTLSCEQNLNHDAMYWYRQDPGQGLRLIYYSQIVNDFQKGDIAEGYSVSREKKESFPLTVTSAQKNPTAFYLCASSIRGQKNTEAFFGQGTRLTVV.

This clonotype was seen at least ten times. The J gene is TRBJ1-1, the V gene TRBV18, with unresolved D. CDR1 and CDR2 from the germline V gene are KGHSH and LQKENI. The length of the CDR3 is 14 residues. Trimming took off 5 bases at V and 5 bases at J, with 15 bases between the two ends. DNA for the CDR3: TGTGCCAGCTCAGATCCCCCCGGGGATACTGAAGCTTTCTTT. Amino acid sequence: CASSDPPGDTEAFF.

As concerns this clonotype: This may be a read error, as it is one base from a much larger clone. This chain uses TRBV30 with TRBJ1-1, with a tentative D call TRBD1 (5 bases). Germline values: CDR1 GTSNPN, CDR2 SVGIG (reference sequence). This CDR3 region has 14 residues. The chain's CDR3 is CAWMAGPSNAEAFF. The CDR3 DNA reads TGTGCCTGGATGGCGGGGCCTTCGAACGCTGAAGCTTTCTTT.

The count of this clonotype is one. A much bigger clone sits one base away, suggesting this may be a read error. The V gene is TRBV7-9, the J gene TRBJ1-2; no clear D. The CDR3 has 13 residues. CDR1 is SEHNR and CDR2 is FQNEAQ in the germline V gene (reference sequence). CDR3 amino acids: CASTPPSLYGYPF. CDR3 DNA: TGTGCCAGCACCCCTCCCTCCTTGTATGGCTACCCCTTC.

This clonotype was counted between two and nine times. The J gene is TRBJ2-5, the V gene TRBV20-1; no firm D call. In germline, CDR1 is DFQATT, CDR2 SNEGSKA (reference sequence). Trimming took off 0 bases at V and 4 bases at J, with 18 bases between the two ends. This CDR3 is built from 16 residues. The CDR3 DNA follows: TGCAGTGCTAGAGATTTTCCCGCAGAGGATCGAGAGACCCAGTACTTC. Its translation is CSARDFPAEDRETQYF.

This clonotype was recorded many times. The rearrangement joins TRBV6-1 to TRBJ1-2; TRBD1 matches at 8 bases. The CDR3 loop spans 12 amino acids. The V and J ends lost 4 bases and 7 bases, in that order; junction bases with no gene match: 2. Germline CDR1 MNHNS, CDR2 SASEGT. This CDR3 reads CASSATGAGYTF. The CDR3 DNA reads TGTGCCAGCAGTGCGACAGGGGCTGGCTACACCTTC.

In this sample, this clonotype turned up many times. The chain is built from TRBV2 and TRBJ2-2, with TRBD2 matching 8 bases. CDR3 length equals 14 residues. Germline loops: CDR1 SNHLY, CDR2 FYNNEI. The V segment lost 5 bases and the J segment 7 bases; nucleotides outside the gene matches: 6. The CDR3 sequence: CASSTGTRNGELFF. CDR3 bases: TGTGCCAGCAGTACCGGGACTAGGAACGGGGAGCTGTTTTTT.

Worth noting for this clonotype: The junction departs from germline at one end; a sequencing error may be responsible. V gene TRBV11-2 combines with J gene TRBJ1-4; TRBD1 agrees at 8 bases. Germline V gives CDR1 SGHAT, CDR2 FQNNGV. The CDR3 is 16 amino acids. Here the CDR3 DNA reads TGTGCCAGCAGTTCCACAGGGGGACCAACTAGTGAAAAACTGTTTTTT. Translating gives CASSSTGGPTSEKLFF. The full variable domain, with the rest looked up from reference TRBV11-2 and TRBJ1-4, is EAGVAQSPRYKIIEKRQSVAFWCNPISGHATLYWYQQILGQGPKLLIQFQNNGVVDDSQLPKDRFSAERLKGVDSTLKIQPAKLEDSAVYLCASSSTGGPTSEKLFFGSGTQLSVL.

The chain links TRBV5-1 to TRBJ1-1; D remains ambiguous. Trimming pared 6 bases from V and 1 base from J, leaving 13 bases between. The CDR3 has 14 residues. Germline CDR1 and CDR2: SGHRS and YFSETQ. CDR3 amino acids: CASTHDTSNTEAFF. DNA for the CDR3: TGCGCCAGCACCCACGACACTTCGAACACTGAAGCTTTCTTT.

In this sample, this clonotype turned up many times. This chain connects TRBV19 to TRBJ1-5; 10 bases fit TRBD1. In germline, CDR1 is LNHDA, CDR2 SQIVND (reference sequence). V shed 3 bases, J shed 13 bases, and the junction held 6 bases outside the gene matches. The CDR3 sequence is 13 residues long. In nucleotides, the CDR3 is TGTGCCAGTAGTATCACCCCGGGACAGGGGCAGCATTTT. Its translation is CASSITPGQGQHF.

This clonotype has at least ten counts. The V and J genes are TRBV6-1 and TRBJ1-1, with D tentatively TRBD1 (6 bases). The V end lost 5 bases, the J end lost 5 bases, and 18 bases lay between the germline ends. This CDR3 is 15 amino acids long. Germline V gene lookup returns CDR1 MNHNS and CDR2 SASEGT. CDR3 bases: TGTGCCAGCAGTACCCAAACTCAGGGGAGAACTGAAGCTTTCTTT. Amino acids: CASSTQTQGRTEAFF.

This clonotype was seen a handful of times. V and J are TRBV6-1 and TRBJ2-5; possibly TRBD2 for D (5 bases). The length of the CDR3 is 13 residues. Germline lookup yields CDR1 MNHNS and CDR2 SASEGT. V was cut by 6 bases and J by 4 bases, with 12 bases left in between. DNA for the CDR3: TGTGCCAGCAGGCCCGGGGTAGGAGAGACCCAGTACTTC. It translates to CASRPGVGETQYF.

A note on this clonotype: Its ends do not fully match the called genes, so a read error is possible. The CDR3 is CASSFLGQEF. The CDR3 DNA sequence: TGTGCCAGCAGTTTCCTCGGACAGGAGTTC. The genes are TRBV12-3 or TRBV12-4 and TRBJ1-2, with 7 bases fitting TRBD1. This CDR3 has 10 amino acids.

This clonotype was counted many times. The genes are TRBV3-1 and TRBJ2-4, with unresolved D. This CDR3 is 14 amino acids long. CDR1 and CDR2 (germline): LGHDT, YNNKEL (reference sequence). Trimming stripped 4 bases from V and 0 bases from J, with 7 bases between. CDR3 sequence reads: CASSLTQAKNIQYF. The CDR3 coding sequence is TGTGCCAGCAGCCTAACCCAAGCCAAAAACATTCAGTACTTC.

For this clonotype: A read error may explain this, as a much larger clone is one base away. The gene calls are TRBV7-6 and TRBJ2-2; TRBD1 matches at 8 bases. CDR1 and CDR2 from the germline V gene are SGHVS and FNYEAQ. The V and J ends lost 1 base and 7 bases, in that order; junction bases with no gene match: 5. The CDR3 covers 15 residues. CDR3 sequence (DNA): TGTGCCAGCAGCTTAGGGACAGGGTGGAACGGGGAGCTGTTTTTT. Protein product: CASSLGTGWNGELFF.

The count of this clonotype is one. CDR3 region: CARILEQYF. DNA for the CDR3: TGTGCCAGGATCCTAGAGCAGTACTTC. This chain uses TRBV7-9 with TRBJ2-7; D gene ambiguous. This CDR3 is 9 amino acids long. CDR1 is SEHNR and CDR2 is FQNEAQ in the germline V gene (reference sequence). Trimming shortened V by 9 bases and J by 7 bases, and 7 bases separated the two germline ends.

This clonotype was counted between two and nine times. The CDR3 DNA sequence: TGTGCCAGTAGTTATTGGGGGACCGCTTTCTTT. Its protein product is CASSYWGTAFF. V gene TRBV19 combines with J gene TRBJ1-1; the D gene is possibly TRBD1 (5 bases). Looked up from germline, CDR1 is LNHDA and CDR2 is SQIVND (reference sequence). V dropped 5 bases and J dropped 11 bases, with 12 bases sitting between them. The CDR3 sequence is 11 residues long.

At least ten counts were recorded for this clonotype. The chain employs TRBV11-2 and TRBJ1-5; D is perhaps TRBD1 (6 bases). CDR1 is SGHAT, CDR2 FQNNGV, per germline. With 1 base removed from V and 5 bases from J, the gap between germline ends came to 12 bases. This CDR3 contains 15 residues. The DNA for the CDR3 is TGTGCCAGCAGCTTAGGCTCAGGGGACTATCAGCCCCAGCATTTT. This gives the protein CASSLGSGDYQPQHF.

This clonotype appeared a few times. The chain combines TRBV12-3 or TRBV12-4 with TRBJ1-1, with D perhaps TRBD1 (5 bases). The CDR3 consists of 14 residues. V dropped 5 bases and J dropped 7 bases, with 17 bases sitting between them. The CDR3, as DNA: TGTGCCAGCAGTCCCACCTTGGGGGGTCTTGAAGCTTTCTTT. Its protein is CASSPTLGGLEAFF.

This clonotype was observed a few times. This chain connects TRBV6-2 or TRBV6-3 to TRBJ1-5, with 8 bases aligning to TRBD1. The CDR3 runs to 16 residues. J lost 7 bases, V lost 7 bases, and 15 bases had no gene match. Germline CDR1 and CDR2: MNHEY and SVGEGT. The CDR3 spells CASIKGDRRVGQPQHF. The DNA for the CDR3 is TGTGCCAGCATCAAAGGGGACAGGCGGGTAGGACAGCCCCAGCATTTT.

On this clonotype: Given a much more abundant clone one base away, this may be a read error. The rearrangement uses TRBV2 and TRBJ2-5, with TRBD1 matching 7 bases. The germline CDR1 and CDR2 sequences are SNHLY and FYNNEI. CDR3 length equals 15 residues. The V and J ends lost 5 bases and 5 bases, in that order; junction bases with no gene match: 11. The CDR3 loop reads CASSFPLGTEETQYF. The CDR3 DNA reads as TGTGCCAGCAGTTTCCCCCTCGGGACAGAGGAGACCCAGTACTTC.

The J gene is TRBJ2-7, the V gene TRBV10-2; 8 nucleotides align to TRBD1. CDR1 is WSHSY, CDR2 SAAADI, per germline. CDR3 size: 17 residues. V lost 2 bases, J lost 3 bases, and 12 bases stayed unmatched. CDR3 sequence reads: CASSERLQGAHLYEQYF. The DNA of the CDR3 is TGCGCCAGCAGTGAGAGGCTCCAGGGGGCGCATCTCTACGAGCAGTACTTC.

This clonotype has a handful of counts. This chain links TRBV15 with TRBJ2-5; the D call may be TRBD1 or TRBD2 (7 bases each). CDR3 length: 17 residues. Trimming stripped 0 bases from V and 5 bases from J, with 19 bases between. CDR1 and CDR2 from the germline V gene are LNHNV and YYDKDF (reference sequence). The CDR3 loop is CATSRDMAGRGQETQYF. CDR3 DNA: TGTGCCACCAGCAGAGATATGGCAGGGAGGGGACAGGAGACCCAGTACTTC.